The clone carrying this T cell receptor (beta chain) was observed at least ten times. No antigen is known for it. Time point defined: newly diagnosed GD, antithyroid drugs for less than 3 months. PBMC RNA served as the TCR library source. Patient provenance is recorded as an endocrinology department in Xi'an, China. This specimen comes from a study of regulatory T cells in long-lasting Graves disease. Study conclusions and caveats: Favored usage of TRBV28, TRBJ1-2 and TRBJ2-5 was recorded in persistent disease. The study found lower TCR diversity in persistent Graves' patients than in newly diagnosed ones.

CDR1 MNHEY and CDR2 SVGEGT come from the germline V gene. V was cut by 6 bases and J by 4 bases, with 12 bases left in between. There are 14 residues in the CDR3. Researchers made TCR beta libraries by using iRepertoire HTBI primers and running Arm-PCR on CDR3 regions. TCRdb re-called the multiplex PCR reads with MiXCR, one entry per CDR3 protein. The repertoire holds some 230,000 distinct CDR3 sequences, with about 18% as singletons. This receptor was taken from a female donor with Graves disease. Material: peripheral blood mononuclear cells (PBMCs), obtained at new diagnosis, from a patient treated with antithyroid drugs. The V and J genes are TRBV6-2 or TRBV6-3 and TRBJ2-2; D ambiguous. The CDR3 region has the DNA TGTGCCAGCAGCCAAGTTGCGCCCACCGGGGAGCTGTTTTTT. Amino acids: CASSQVAPTGELFF.